The 14 T cell receptor beta chains below come from one sample, sequenced in a study of T cell changes during pregnancy in multiple sclerosis. Using immunoSEQ multiplex PCR, the repertoire was profiled, and TCRdb retains in-frame clones only, with some absent. The sample lists 25,000 to 35,000 clones, roughly nine tenths seen once, with approximately 0.47% in the top ten. The sequencing here drew on CD4+ T cells from peripheral blood mononuclear cells, taken in the second trimester of pregnancy. The receptor source for this set is a female donor in good health, enrolled as a control in a pregnancy study.

The rearrangement joins TRBV10-3 to TRBJ1-4; D uncertain. The length of the CDR3 is 15 residues. The germline V gene encodes CDR1 ENHRY and CDR2 SYGVKD. V lost 0 bases, J lost 6 bases, and 11 bases lay in between. CDR3 region: CAISESGQLDEKLFF. CDR3 bases: TGTGCCATCAGTGAGTCGGGCCAACTGGATGAAAAACTGTTTTTT.

V and J are TRBV30 and TRBJ2-1; possibly TRBD2 for D (5 bases). The CDR3 sequence is 13 residues long. V lost 1 base to trimming and J lost 4 bases, with 8 bases between them. Germline CDR1 and CDR2: GTSNPN and SVGIG (reference sequence). CDR3 sequence: CAWSEGSYNEQFF. In DNA, the CDR3 is TGTGCCTGGAGTGAAGGGAGTTACAATGAGCAGTTCTTC.

The chain combines TRBV4-3 with TRBJ1-2, with D possibly matching TRBD1 (6 bases). CDR1 is LGHNA, CDR2 YSLEER, per germline. Trimming took 0 bases from V and 2 from J, leaving 10 bases between them. This CDR3 spans 15 amino acids. The chain's CDR3 is CASSQDGRGNYGYTF. The CDR3 DNA is TGCGCCAGCAGCCAAGACGGCAGGGGCAACTATGGCTACACCTTC.

This chain joins TRBV6-5 and TRBJ2-7; D gene uncertain. Trimming removed 2 bases at V and 2 bases at J, with 10 bases between. Germline V gene data show CDR1 as MNHEY and CDR2 as SVGAGI. The CDR3 sequence is 14 residues long. The CDR3 loop reads CASSYLSRTYEQYF. The CDR3 nucleotides read TGTGCCAGCAGTTACCTTTCCAGGACCTACGAGCAGTACTTC.

J is TRBJ2-7 and V is TRBV5-1, with 7 bases fitting TRBD2. V shed 4 bases and J 0 bases; nucleotides not matched to a gene: 4. Germline CDR1 SGHRS, CDR2 YFSETQ. This CDR3 region has 14 residues. DNA of the CDR3: TGCGCCAGCAGCGAGGGACTAAGCTCCTACGAGCAGTACTTC. It specifies CASSEGLSSYEQYF.

The chain uses TRBV7-2 and TRBJ2-5; TRBD2 is a possible D gene (5 bases). The CDR3 runs to 14 residues. Deletions cut 6 bases from V and 4 bases from J, with 15 bases between. CDR1 SGHTA and CDR2 FQGNSA come from the germline V gene. The CDR3 protein is CASSHPGIRETQYF. The CDR3 nucleotides read TGTGCCAGCAGTCACCCCGGGATCCGAGAGACCCAGTACTTC.

The chain employs TRBV5-1 and TRBJ2-3, with TRBD2 identical over 9 bases. V was clipped by 3 bases and J by 1 base; unmatched bases: 6. The CDR3 sequence is 16 residues long. Germline CDR1 and CDR2: SGHRS and YFSETQ. CDR3 region: CASSSLAGGGTDTQYF. CDR3 sequence (DNA): TGCGCCAGCAGCTCTCTGGCGGGAGGGGGCACAGATACGCAGTATTTT.

The gene calls are TRBV10-3 and TRBJ1-2, with 7 nucleotides matching TRBD1. The CDR3 runs 13 residues. The J segment lost 6 bases and the V segment lost 11 bases, leaving 12 bases of the junction unmatched. Germline V gene data show CDR1 as ENHRY and CDR2 as SYGVKD. CDR3 nucleotide sequence: TGTGCCGCCGACGGCGAGGACAGGCATGGCTACACCTTC. Translated: CAADGEDRHGYTF.

This clone came up once. J is TRBJ2-5 and V is TRBV10-1; TRBD2 aligns across 9 bases. Per the germline V gene, CDR1 is WNHNN and CDR2 is SYGVQD (reference sequence). This CDR3 has 16 residues. The V gene end was trimmed by 7 bases and the J gene end by 6 bases; junction bases not matched to a gene: 15. The CDR3: CASTPGAGGPGKTQYF. CDR3 DNA sequence: TGCGCCAGCACCCCTGGCGCGGGGGGGCCCGGAAAGACCCAGTACTTC.

V usage is TRBV7-6 and J usage is TRBJ2-7; 12 bases fit TRBD2. The CDR3 runs 18 residues. V shed 0 bases, J shed 2 bases, and the junction held 8 bases outside the gene matches. Germline assignment: CDR1 SGHVS and CDR2 FNYEAQ. The CDR3 DNA is TGTGCCAGCAGCTTAGCGGTCCAGACTAGCGGGGGAGCCTACGAGCAGTACTTC. Translating gives CASSLAVQTSGGAYEQYF.

The chain combines TRBV19 with TRBJ1-1; 8 bases are shared with TRBD1. The V segment lost 6 bases and the J segment 9 bases; nucleotides outside the gene matches: 12. The CDR3 runs 14 residues. Per germline, CDR1 LNHDA and CDR2 SQIVND (reference sequence). The CDR3 region has the DNA TGTGCCAGTAGATTCAGGGGGCCGTCCGCTCAAGCTTTCTTT. This translates into CASRFRGPSAQAFF.

The chain uses TRBV30 and TRBJ1-1, with 8 bases lining up with TRBD1. This CDR3 is built from 11 residues. Losses at the gene ends were 3 bases for V and 7 bases for J; bases not matched to a gene: 1. The germline gives CDR1 GTSNPN, CDR2 SVGIG (reference sequence). The CDR3 DNA reads as TGTGCCTGGAGGGGGACAGGTGAAGCTTTCTTT. Its translation is CAWRGTGEAFF. The variable domain in full, with the rest retrieved from reference TRBV30 and TRBJ1-1, is SQTIHQWPATLVQPVGSPLSLECTVEGTSNPNLYWYRQAAGRGLQLLFYSVGIGQISSEVPQNLSASRPQDRQFILSSKKLLLSDSGFYLCAWRGTGEAFFGQGTRLTVV.

The chain recombines TRBV2 with TRBJ1-1; D remains ambiguous. The CDR3 is 13 residues long. Germline CDR1 and CDR2: SNHLY and FYNNEI. The V end lost 3 bases, the J end lost 4 bases, and 9 bases lay between the germline ends. CDR3 loop: CASSEEVGTEAFF. CDR3 nucleotides: TGTGCCAGCAGTGAGGAGGTGGGCACTGAAGCTTTCTTT. The full variable domain, with the rest looked up from reference TRBV2 and TRBJ1-1, is EPEVTQTPSHQVTQMGQEVILRCVPISNHLYFYWYRQILGQKVEFLVSFYNNEISEKSEIFDDQFSVERPDGSNFTLKIRSTKLEDSAMYFCASSEEVGTEAFFGQGTRLTVV.

With respect to this clone: One end of the junction does not line up with germline, which may come from a read error. The chain recombines TRBV6-4 with TRBJ1-1; 10 bases match TRBD1. The CDR3 has 15 residues. Germline CDR1 reads MRHNA; CDR2 reads SNTAGT. The CDR3 nucleotides are TGTGCCAGCAGTCCCAAGACAGGGGGCTGGACCGAAGTTTTCTTT. Amino acid sequence: CASSPKTGGWTEVFF.